Listed below are T cell receptor beta chains from one sample, sequenced in a study of T cells after yellow fever vaccination. MiXCR, applied by TCRdb to the 5' RACE reads, yields one record per CDR3 protein. The data hold 300,000 or so distinct CDR3 sequences, with roughly 13% observed a single time. The material sequenced was CD4+ T cells sorted from PBMCs, taken 45 days after the yellow fever booster vaccination. The receptor source for this set is a man aged 25 to 40 who received the YFV17D yellow fever vaccine. The CDR3 runs from the conserved cysteine through the conserved F or W. Fields, in order: clone size, D gene, V gene, J gene, CDR3 protein, CDR3 DNA. The D gene is left open where the match is weak. Clone size is stated in some rows and not others, as once, few, many or a class when expanded.

many,TRBD2,TRBV5-8,TRBJ2-1,CASSLGLAIYNEQFF,TGTGCCAGCAGCTTAGGACTAGCGATCTACAATGAGCAGTTCTTC
-,-,TRBV7-2,TRBJ2-1,CASSFPPGEQFF,TGTGCCAGCAGCTTTCCACCCGGTGAGCAGTTCTTC
few,TRBD2,TRBV11-2,TRBJ2-7,CASSLGVSSAGGRSYEQYF,TGTGCCAGCAGCTTAGGGGTTTCCTCGGCTGGCGGGAGATCCTACGAGCAGTACTTC
many,TRBD1,TRBV27,TRBJ2-5,CASSTGAGGVETQYF,TGTGCCAGCTCAACGGGGGCAGGGGGCGTTGAGACCCAGTACTTC
-,-,TRBV27,TRBJ2-7,CASSRAGSTYEQYF,TGTGCCAGCAGTCGCGCGGGCTCCACCTACGAGCAGTACTTC
few,-,TRBV10-3,TRBJ1-2,CAISLQDNYGYTF,TGTGCCATCAGTCTGCAGGACAACTATGGCTACACCTTC
few,TRBD2,TRBV20-1,TRBJ2-1,CSARPPGLAGGNEQFF,TGCAGTGCTAGGCCCCCGGGACTAGCGGGAGGGAATGAGCAGTTCTTC
many,-,TRBV7-2,TRBJ2-5,CASSLVRQETQYF,TGTGCCAGCAGCTTAGTCCGCCAAGAGACCCAGTACTTC
few,-,TRBV12-3/TRBV12-4,TRBJ2-5,CASRTIQGIVETQYF,TGTGCCAGCAGAACCATACAGGGTATAGTAGAGACCCAGTACTTC
-,TRBD1,TRBV30,TRBJ2-7,CAWSGGAGTGSNF,TGTGCCTGGAGTGGGGGGGCCGGGACAGGGTCAAACTTC
many,-,TRBV20-1,TRBJ2-5,CSAGISERTVTRWETQYF,TGCAGTGCTGGGATTTCTGAGCGGACAGTCACTAGGTGGGAGACCCAGTACTTC
once,-,TRBV7-8,TRBJ2-7,CASSSNWLEQYF,TGTGCCAGCAGCTCAAACTGGTTGGAGCAGTACTTC
many,TRBD2,TRBV20-1,TRBJ2-7,CSASPLAGVDEQYF,TGCAGTGCTAGTCCGCTAGCGGGAGTAGACGAGCAGTACTTC
few,-,TRBV18,TRBJ2-7,CASSPGLSATYEQYF,TGTGCCAGCTCACCCGGACTATCCGCCACCTACGAGCAGTACTTC
few,-,TRBV6-5,TRBJ2-7,CASSYRALYEQYF,TGTGCCAGCAGTTACAGGGCACTCTACGAGCAGTACTTC
-,-,TRBV18,TRBJ1-5,CASSPAGGNAPQHF,TGTGCCAGCTCACCGGCGGGCGGGAATGCGCCCCAGCATTTT
many,TRBD1,TRBV20-1,TRBJ1-1,CSASLTGRYTEAFF,TGCAGTGCTAGCCTGACAGGGAGATACACTGAAGCTTTCTTT
-,-,TRBV7-2,TRBJ2-1,CASSLGGHSYNEQFF,TGTGCCAGCAGCTTAGGCGGACACTCCTACAATGAGCAGTTCTTC
few,-,TRBV20-1,TRBJ1-1,CSATQRWAEAFF,TGCAGTGCTACGCAAAGGTGGGCTGAAGCTTTCTTT
few,-,TRBV6-5,TRBJ2-3,CASSYRRGRRTDTQYF,TGTGCCAGCAGTTACCGACGTGGGAGACGCACAGATACGCAGTATTTT
-,-,TRBV2,TRBJ2-5,CASRNGILGGIPETQYF,TGTGCCAGCAGGAACGGGATTCTCGGCGGGATCCCAGAGACCCAGTACTTC
many,TRBD2,TRBV7-8,TRBJ2-7,CASSLRSGNYEQYF,TGTGCCAGCAGCCTTAGGAGCGGGAACTACGAGCAGTACTTC
few,-,TRBV7-3,TRBJ1-1,CASSLKKNTEAFF,TGTGCCAGCAGCTTAAAGAAGAACACTGAAGCTTTCTTT
few,-,TRBV5-1,TRBJ1-6,CASRRNNSPLHF,TGCGCCAGCAGACGGAATAATTCACCCCTCCACTTT
-,TRBD2,TRBV24-1,TRBJ2-7,CATSEGLAGSYEQYF,TGTGCCACCAGTGAAGGACTAGCGGGCTCCTACGAGCAGTACTTC
few,TRBD1,TRBV6-1,TRBJ1-2,CASSVTGGTYGYTF,TGTGCCAGCAGTGTCACAGGGGGCACGTATGGCTACACCTTC
many,-,TRBV5-6,TRBJ2-1,CASSLASGSYNEQFF,TGTGCCAGCAGCTTGGCGTCGGGTTCCTACAATGAGCAGTTCTTC
few,-,TRBV5-1,TRBJ2-5,CASSSHDRSETQYF,TGCGCCAGCAGCTCCCATGACCGGTCAGAGACCCAGTACTTC
-,TRBD1,TRBV6-5,TRBJ1-3,CASSRGQGRGNTIYF,TGTGCCAGCAGCCGTGGACAGGGGCGAGGAAACACCATATATTTT
many,TRBD2,TRBV10-3,TRBJ2-1,CAISGGSGGNYNEQFF,TGTGCCATCAGTGGCGGTAGCGGGGGGAACTACAATGAGCAGTTCTTC
-,-,TRBV14,TRBJ2-1,CASSPHPWEDEQFF,TGTGCCAGCAGCCCCCACCCATGGGAGGATGAGCAGTTCTTC
-,TRBD2,TRBV24-1,TRBJ2-1,CATSDRTSSGSRNEQFF,TGTGCCACCAGTGACCGAACCTCTAGCGGGAGTAGGAATGAGCAGTTCTTC
few,-,TRBV20-1,TRBJ2-7,CSADTGLSYEQYF,TGCAGTGCTGACACAGGTCTTTCCTACGAGCAGTACTTC
-,TRBD1,TRBV27,TRBJ2-2,CGSRRQGTGELFF,TGTGGCAGCAGGAGACAGGGCACCGGGGAGCTGTTTTTT
-,TRBD2,TRBV18,TRBJ2-2,CASSPRREGLGELFF,TGTGCCAGCTCACCACGCCGGGAGGGCCTTGGGGAGCTGTTTTTT
few,TRBD1,TRBV27,TRBJ2-5,CASSSTGGWETQYF,TGTGCCAGCAGTTCCACAGGGGGCTGGGAGACCCAGTACTTC
-,-,TRBV7-9,TRBJ2-5,CASSLDLRTQYF,TGTGCCAGCAGCCTAGACCTGCGGACCCAGTACTTC
-,-,TRBV20-1,TRBJ2-5,CSARPRGKAMEETQYF,TGCAGTGCTAGACCAAGGGGGAAGGCTATGGAAGAGACCCAGTACTTC
-,TRBD1,TRBV5-1,TRBJ2-7,CASSLTGQAGYEQYF,TGCGCCAGCAGCCTTACGGGACAGGCGGGCTACGAGCAGTACTTC
-,-,TRBV29-1,TRBJ2-1,CSVGTHEQFF,TGCAGCGTTGGGACTCATGAGCAGTTCTTC
-,-,TRBV12-3/TRBV12-4,TRBJ1-5,CASSLEGGLSNQPQHF,TGTGCCAGCAGTTTAGAGGGGGGGCTAAGCAATCAGCCCCAGCATTTT
few,-,TRBV20-1,TRBJ2-1,CSASAGREQFF,TGCAGTGCTTCCGCTGGACGTGAGCAGTTCTTC
-,TRBD2,TRBV20-1,TRBJ2-3,CSAQATSGYGTQYF,TGCAGTGCCCAGGCGACTAGCGGCTACGGTACGCAGTATTTT
-,-,TRBV7-9,TRBJ2-7,CASSLAEVGFGYEQYF,TGTGCCAGCAGCTTAGCGGAGGTTGGATTTGGATACGAGCAGTACTTC
-,-,TRBV15,TRBJ1-2,CATSRDRTVTNYGYTF,TGTGCCACCAGCAGAGATAGGACAGTTACTAACTATGGCTACACCTTC
few,-,TRBV7-8,TRBJ2-7,CASSLVGQYEQYF,TGTGCCAGCAGCTTAGTGGGCCAGTACGAGCAGTACTTC
few,TRBD2,TRBV20-1,TRBJ2-3,CSARSGLAGGEGTDTQYF,TGCAGTGCTAGATCGGGACTAGCGGGAGGGGAAGGCACAGATACGCAGTATTTT
-,TRBD2,TRBV18,TRBJ2-5,CASSPPNGRAGTQYF,TGTGCCAGCTCACCACCGAACGGGAGGGCCGGGACCCAGTACTTC
once,-,TRBV6-1,TRBJ2-7,CASREDLGTEQYF,TGTGCCAGCAGAGAGGACCTCGGGACCGAGCAGTACTTC
many,TRBD2,TRBV5-6,TRBJ2-3,CASKAGGSTDTQYF,TGTGCCAGCAAAGCGGGAGGGAGCACAGATACGCAGTATTTT